These 5 T cell receptor beta chains share one sample of origin, sequenced in a study of blood T cell repertoires in COVID-19. Assay used: immunoSEQ multiplex PCR; TCRdb lists only in-frame clones, some missing. The sample yields roughly 60,000 clones, over 80% seen once. The sequencing sample was made of peripheral blood. These TCRs come from a man aged 30 to 45 with COVID-19, enrolled during active disease.

The rearrangement uses TRBV19 and TRBJ2-2; weak D call: TRBD2 (5 bases). Per germline, CDR1 LNHDA and CDR2 SQIVND (reference sequence). The CDR3 is 14 residues long. V was shortened by 6 bases and J by 1 base, with 9 bases between the two germline ends. The CDR3 sequence is CASRYGGNTGELFF. DNA for the CDR3: TGTGCCAGTAGATATGGAGGGAACACCGGGGAGCTGTTTTTT.

The chain employs TRBV25-1 and TRBJ2-5; 7 bases match TRBD1. Germline CDR1 reads MGHDK; CDR2 reads SYGVNS. With 2 bases clipped from V and 4 bases from J, the junction kept 10 bases outside the gene matches. The CDR3 spans 16 residues. This chain's CDR3 is CASSEVGRGNSETQYF. CDR3 sequence (DNA): TGTGCCAGCAGTGAAGTGGGCAGGGGGAACTCAGAGACCCAGTACTTC.

The genes are TRBV10-3 and TRBJ2-5; 8 nucleotides agree with TRBD2. This CDR3 spans 17 amino acids. Germline-derived CDR1 and CDR2 are ENHRY and SYGVKD. Losses at the gene ends were 4 bases for V and 2 bases for J; bases not matched to a gene: 12. The CDR3 nucleotides read TGTGCCATCAGTGGCAAATACGGGTCGGGAGGGCAAGAGACCCAGTACTTC. Protein: CAISGKYGSGGQETQYF.

The chain employs TRBV7-9 and TRBJ2-1; D perhaps matches TRBD1 (6 bases). In germline, CDR1 is SEHNR, CDR2 FQNEAQ (reference sequence). CDR3 length: 16 residues. Trimming removed 2 bases at V and 2 bases at J, with 13 bases between. This chain's CDR3 is CASSLYPGQTYNEQFF. The CDR3 DNA reads as TGTGCCAGCAGCTTATACCCGGGACAAACCTACAATGAGCAGTTCTTC.

The gene calls are TRBV7-9 and TRBJ2-2; 14 bases map to TRBD2. This CDR3 is built from 16 residues. Losses at the gene ends were 6 bases for V and 5 bases for J; bases not matched to a gene: 5. The germline V gene has CDR1 SEHNR and CDR2 FQNEAQ (reference sequence). The CDR3 spells CASSPTSGRATGELFF. In DNA form, the CDR3 reads TGTGCCAGCAGTCCGACTAGCGGGAGGGCTACCGGGGAGCTGTTTTTT.